The 5 T cell receptor beta chains in this list originate from one sample, sequenced in a study of T cells in Graves' hyperthyroidism and ophthalmopathy. TCR beta CDR3 sequences were amplified from RNA transcripts. Using the HTBI primer set, a first-round RT-PCR was run on the TCR CDR3. TCRdb ran MiXCR on the multiplex PCR reads and lists one entry per CDR3 protein. The sample contains 550,000 to 850,000 distinct CDR3 sequences, roughly a sixth of which appear only once. Sequencing was performed on blood. Receptors were obtained from a woman in her forties or fifties with Graves' hyperthyroidism that later progressed to Graves' ophthalmopathy.

In this sample, this clonotype turned up many times. The CDR3 sequence is CASSQADGKNTEAFF. CDR3 in DNA: TGTGCCAGCAGTCAGGCGGACGGGAAGAACACTGAAGCTTTCTTT. The chain carries TRBV3-1 and TRBJ1-1; D remains unclear. Germline V CDR1 and CDR2: LGHDT, YNNKEL (reference sequence). The germline V and J ends were trimmed by 6 bases and 1 base, with 15 bases remaining between them. The CDR3 length is 15 residues.

This clonotype was seen only a few times. V usage is TRBV6-5 and J usage is TRBJ1-5; tentatively, D is TRBD1 (5 bases). V dropped 2 bases and J dropped 8 bases, with 13 bases sitting between them. From germline, CDR1 is MNHEY and CDR2 SVGAGI. This CDR3 contains 14 residues. CDR3 nucleotides: TGTGCCAGCAGTTACCGGGACGGTTGGGAGCCCCAGCATTTT. It specifies CASSYRDGWEPQHF.

This clonotype was observed a single time. The rearrangement links TRBV20-1 to TRBJ2-1; TRBD2 matches at 7 bases. Trimming at V came to 3 bases and at J to 4 bases, leaving 9 bases not matched to a gene. Germline V lookup: CDR1 DFQATT, CDR2 SNEGSKA (reference sequence). The CDR3 totals 15 residues. Here the CDR3 DNA reads TGCAGTGCTAGTCGCGGGCGGGGGAAATACAATGAGCAGTTCTTC. The encoded protein is CSASRGRGKYNEQFF.

The CDR3 reads CSVPGQAGNTIYF. CDR3 nucleotide sequence: TGCAGTGTTCCGGGACAGGCTGGAAACACCATATATTTT. This chain uses TRBV20-1 with TRBJ1-3, with 8 bases that match TRBD1. V was pared by 7 bases and J by 2 bases, with 4 bases of the junction left unmatched. The length of the CDR3 is 13 residues. Germline CDR1 is DFQATT and CDR2 is SNEGSKA (reference sequence).

This clonotype was detected many times. V usage is TRBV5-1 and J usage is TRBJ2-5; D is ambiguous. Germline CDR1 and CDR2: SGHRS and YFSETQ. The CDR3 has 14 amino acids. Trimming removed 0 bases at V and 3 bases at J, with 9 bases between. Written as DNA, the CDR3 is TGCGCCAGCAGCTTGGTGTCAGTAGAAGAGACCCAGTACTTC. As protein: CASSLVSVEETQYF.